Shown below are 7 T cell receptor beta chains from a single sample sequenced in a study of cytomegalovirus exposure and HLA in healthy donors. The PCR contained 60 Vbeta and 13 Jbeta primers. The data were produced by immunoSEQ multiplex PCR, yet TCRdb's version contains in-frame clones alone and is incomplete. Of about 200,000 clones listed, approximately 85% are singletons. Sequenced input: PBMCs. Receptor source: a man younger than 30 in good health and CMV-seronegative.

J is TRBJ1-1 and V is TRBV7-2, with no clear D. V dropped 2 bases and J dropped 1 base, with 8 bases sitting between them. The CDR3 extends over 14 amino acids. Germline V gives CDR1 SGHTA, CDR2 FQGNSA. CDR3 sequence (DNA): TGTGCCAGCAGCTTACAGGCAGGGAACACTGAAGCTTTCTTT. Its translation is CASSLQAGNTEAFF. Combining the CDR3 with reference TRBV7-2 and TRBJ1-1 gives the whole variable domain GAGVSQSPSNKVTEKGKDVELRCDPISGHTALYWYRQSLGQGLEFLIYFQGNSAPDKSGLPSDRFSAERTGGSVSTLTIQRTQQEDSAVYLCASSLQAGNTEAFFGQGTRLTVV.

J is TRBJ2-3 and V is TRBV5-1, with TRBD2 matching over 15 bases. The CDR3 has 18 residues. Germline V gene sequence: CDR1 SGHRS, CDR2 YFSETQ. The ends lost 4 bases at V and 0 bases at J; junction bases unmatched: 6. CDR3 amino acids: CASSPGLAGGFSTDTQYF. The DNA of the CDR3 is TGCGCCAGCAGCCCCGGACTAGCGGGGGGGTTCAGCACAGATACGCAGTATTTT.

The CDR3 sequence: CASSPGTSGMLGYEQYF. CDR3 DNA: TGTGCCAGCAGTCCGGGGACTAGCGGGATGTTGGGCTACGAGCAGTACTTC. The chain joins TRBV5-4 to TRBJ2-7, with 13 bases lining up with TRBD2. J gave up 3 bases and V 5 bases, and 11 bases lay outside the gene matches. The CDR3 length is 17 residues. Germline-derived CDR1 and CDR2 are SGHNT and YYREEE (reference sequence).

For this clone: One end of the junction does not line up with germline, which may come from a read error. The CDR3 bases are TGCGCCAGCACCCCGGCGGCAGGAGGGGAGACCCCGTACTTC. Its protein is CASTPAAGGETPYF. The V and J genes are TRBV5-1 and TRBJ2-5, with TRBD2 as a possible D gene (6 bases). Germline-derived CDR1 and CDR2 are SGHRS and YFSETQ. The CDR3 length is 14 residues.

V is TRBV5-6 and J is TRBJ2-1; 11 bases fit TRBD2. The germline gives CDR1 SGHDT, CDR2 YYEEEE. The V segment lost 4 bases and the J segment 8 bases; nucleotides outside the gene matches: 2. This CDR3 has 13 residues. CDR3 loop: CASSTSGSDEQFF. In nucleotides, the CDR3 is TGTGCCAGCAGCACTAGCGGGAGTGATGAGCAGTTCTTC. The entire variable domain, with the rest obtained from reference TRBV5-6 and TRBJ2-1, is as follows: DAGVTQSPTHLIKTRGQQVTLRCSPKSGHDTVSWYQQALGQGPQFIFQYYEEEERQRGNFPDRFSGHQFPNYSSELNVNALLLGDSALYLCASSTSGSDEQFFGPGTRLTVL.

The chain has TRBV4-2 and TRBJ2-7; TRBD2 aligns across 12 bases. The CDR3 runs to 17 residues. Trimming removed 1 base from V and 4 bases from J; junction bases left unmatched: 8. Germline lookup yields CDR1 LGHNA and CDR2 YNFKEQ. The CDR3, as DNA: TGTGCCAGCAGCCAAGTCCTGACTAGCGGGAGTCTTTACGAGCAGTACTTC. Translation gives CASSQVLTSGSLYEQYF.

The rearrangement uses TRBV12-5 and TRBJ1-4; D remains unclear. Trimming took off 6 bases at V and 5 bases at J, with 13 bases between the two ends. The CDR3 covers 14 residues. CDR1 is LGHNT, CDR2 FRNRAP, per germline. The DNA of the CDR3 is TGTGCTAGTGGGTTTCCCGGGTTCAATGAAAAACTGTTTTTT. Translating gives CASGFPGFNEKLFF.